Shown below are 27 T cell receptor beta chains from a single sample sequenced in a study of cytomegalovirus exposure and HLA in healthy donors (dated by TCRdb to the late 2010s). Library preparation used the immunoSEQ multiplex PCR assay. The multiplex PCR relied on a mix of 60 forward primers for TCR Vbeta segments and 13 reverse primers for TCR Jbeta segments. TCRdb took this table from immuneACCESS and kept in-frame rearrangements with V and J called. Such tables lack part of the clones; where checked against another copy, unresolved V genes explain under half of the gap, and the rest is unexplained. The sample yields some 110,000 clones; around 65% were counted once. The ten largest clonotypes hold approximately 1.4% of the sample. Sequenced: PBMCs. The source is a man aged 18 to 35 in good health and CMV-seronegative.

V and J are TRBV27 and TRBJ2-7, with TRBD1 identical over 7 bases. V lost 2 bases to trimming and J lost 3 bases; unmatched junction nucleotides: 13. The CDR3 consists of 17 residues. The germline gives CDR1 MNHEY, CDR2 SMNVEV (reference sequence). CDR3: CASSLTPWTGLNYEQYF. The CDR3 DNA sequence: TGTGCCAGCAGTTTAACCCCCTGGACAGGCCTGAACTACGAGCAGTACTTC.

V and J are TRBV15 and TRBJ2-1, with 12 positions matching TRBD2. Losses at the gene ends were 0 bases for V and 8 bases for J; bases not matched to a gene: 11. The CDR3 contains 18 residues. CDR1 is LNHNV, CDR2 YYDKDF, per germline (reference sequence). The CDR3 nucleotides are TGTGCCACCAGCAGAGAAAGGCTAGCGGGAGGGAGTGAGCATGAGCAGTTCTTC. Translated: CATSRERLAGGSEHEQFF. Full variable domain (rest looked up from reference TRBV15 and TRBJ2-1): DAMVIQNPRYQVTQFGKPVTLSCSQTLNHNVMYWYQQKSSQAPKLLFHYYDKDFNNEADTPDNFQSRRPNTSFCFLDIRSPGLGDTAMYLCATSRERLAGGSEHEQFFGPGTRLTVL.

V gene TRBV15 combines with J gene TRBJ1-3; D ambiguous. The CDR3 is 15 residues long. Germline CDR1 and CDR2: LNHNV and YYDKDF (reference sequence). V lost 1 base, J lost 0 bases, and 7 bases lay in between. DNA of the CDR3: TGTGCCACCAGCAGAGTGGCCCTCTCTGGAAACACCATATATTTT. Its protein product is CATSRVALSGNTIYF. Combining the CDR3 with reference TRBV15 and TRBJ1-3 gives the whole variable domain DAMVIQNPRYQVTQFGKPVTLSCSQTLNHNVMYWYQQKSSQAPKLLFHYYDKDFNNEADTPDNFQSRRPNTSFCFLDIRSPGLGDTAMYLCATSRVALSGNTIYFGEGSWLTVV.

The chain links TRBV2 to TRBJ2-7; D may be TRBD2 (5 bases). Germline loops: CDR1 SNHLY, CDR2 FYNNEI. V lost 4 bases and J lost 4, with 11 bases in between. This CDR3 contains 13 residues. In DNA, the CDR3 is TGTGCCAGCAGTGTGTACCGGGGATACGAGCAGTACTTC. Amino acid sequence: CASSVYRGYEQYF. Full variable domain (outside the CDR3, taken from reference TRBV2 and TRBJ2-7): EPEVTQTPSHQVTQMGQEVILRCVPISNHLYFYWYRQILGQKVEFLVSFYNNEISEKSEIFDDQFSVERPDGSNFTLKIRSTKLEDSAMYFCASSVYRGYEQYFGPGTRLTVT.

The chain joins TRBV19 to TRBJ1-5, with D possibly TRBD1 on 6 matching bases. CDR1 is LNHDA, CDR2 SQIVND, per germline (reference sequence). This CDR3 spans 13 amino acids. Between the trimmed V and J ends, which lost 9 bases and 7 bases, there was a span of 16 bases. As DNA, the CDR3 is TGTGCCAGGGTTACAGGGAGAAAACAGCCCCAGCATTTT. It codes for CARVTGRKQPQHF.

V usage is TRBV6-6 and J usage is TRBJ1-3, with a possible D match to TRBD1 (6 bases). CDR1 is MNHNY, CDR2 SVGAGI, per germline (reference sequence). V gave up 5 bases and J gave up 5 bases, with 10 bases separating them. CDR3 length: 13 amino acids. The CDR3 DNA reads TGTGCCAGCAGTACGGACAGCAGAAACACCATATATTTT. As protein: CASSTDSRNTIYF.

The CDR3 region is CASSLNRGSPTNEKLFF. The CDR3, as DNA: TGTGCCAGCAGCTTAAACAGGGGATCCCCAACTAATGAAAAACTGTTTTTT. The J gene is TRBJ1-4, the V gene TRBV5-4, with 7 bases fitting TRBD1. V shed 2 bases, J shed 0 bases, and the junction held 7 bases outside the gene matches. CDR1 is SGHNT and CDR2 is YYREEE in the germline V gene (reference sequence). CDR3 length equals 17 residues.

This chain links TRBV9 with TRBJ1-4; no definite D call. CDR3 length: 14 amino acids. V was shortened by 2 bases and J by 3 bases, with 8 bases between the two germline ends. Germline lookup yields CDR1 SGDLS and CDR2 YYNGEE. CDR3 residues: CASSVEVANEKLFF. DNA for the CDR3: TGTGCCAGCAGCGTGGAGGTGGCTAATGAAAAACTGTTTTTT. Full variable domain (missing parts from reference TRBV9 and TRBJ1-4): DSGVTQTPKHLITATGQRVTLRCSPRSGDLSVYWYQQSLDQGLQFLIQYYNGEERAKGNILERFSAQQFPDLHSELNLSSLELGDSALYFCASSVEVANEKLFFGSGTQLSVL.

This clone has just a few counts. The chain employs TRBV15 and TRBJ1-2; no clear D. Trimming stripped 1 base from V and 8 bases from J, with 11 bases between. Germline V gene data show CDR1 as LNHNV and CDR2 as YYDKDF (reference sequence). The CDR3 consists of 13 residues. CDR3 protein: CATSRARVGGYTF. CDR3 coding DNA: TGTGCCACCAGCAGAGCGAGGGTCGGCGGCTACACCTTC.

The chain employs TRBV27 and TRBJ2-1; D remains ambiguous. The CDR3 consists of 12 residues. Germline V lookup: CDR1 MNHEY, CDR2 SMNVEV (reference sequence). V was cut by 3 bases and J by 6 bases, with 6 bases left in between. CDR3 residues: CASSFRLNEQFF. The CDR3 nucleotides are TGTGCCAGCAGTTTTAGACTCAATGAGCAGTTCTTC.

This chain links TRBV5-4 with TRBJ2-2, with a tentative D call TRBD1 (6 bases). CDR3 length: 15 amino acids. Germline-derived CDR1 and CDR2 are SGHNT and YYREEE (reference sequence). V lost 3 bases and J lost 6, with 15 bases in between. The CDR3 coding sequence is TGTGCCAGCAGCTCTACAGGGATGGTTGCCGGGGAGCTGTTTTTT. Translated, it gives CASSSTGMVAGELFF. The full variable domain, completed using reference TRBV5-4 and TRBJ2-2, is ETGVTQSPTHLIKTRGQQVTLRCSSQSGHNTVSWYQQALGQGPQFIFQYYREEENGRGNFPPRFSGLQFPNYSSELNVNALELDDSALYLCASSSTGMVAGELFFGEGSRLTVL.

This chain joins TRBV7-8 and TRBJ2-7; TRBD1 might be the D (5 bases). CDR1 and CDR2 (germline): SGHVS, FQNEAQ. Trimming pared 2 bases from V and 0 bases from J, leaving 11 bases between. The CDR3 has 15 amino acids. DNA of the CDR3: TGTGCCAGCAGCTTAAAACAGGACAACTCCTACGAGCAGTACTTC. It yields the protein CASSLKQDNSYEQYF. Using reference TRBV7-8 and TRBJ2-7 for the parts outside the CDR3, the full variable domain is GAGVSQSPRYKVAKRGQDVALRCDPISGHVSLFWYQQALGQGPEFLTYFQNEAQLDKSGLPSDRFFAERPEGSVSTLKIQRTQQEDSAVYLCASSLKQDNSYEQYFGPGTRLTVT.

J is TRBJ1-2 and V is TRBV6-5; D not certain. Germline V CDR1 and CDR2: MNHEY, SVGAGI. V was clipped by 0 bases and J by 2 bases, with 7 bases between them. This CDR3 has 14 residues. CDR3 in DNA: TGTGCCAGCAGTTACTCGGGCAGAAACTATGGCTACACCTTC. It translates to CASSYSGRNYGYTF.

The V call is TRBV7-6, the J call TRBJ2-7; weak D call: TRBD1 (5 bases). The CDR3 runs to 15 residues. Germline V gene data show CDR1 as SGHVS and CDR2 as FNYEAQ. Trimming took 1 base from V and 2 from J, leaving 12 bases between them. The CDR3 bases are TGTGCCAGCAGCTTAGTGGGGCAGACAACCTACGAGCAGTACTTC. Protein sequence: CASSLVGQTTYEQYF.

This clone was seen a few times. The rearrangement uses TRBV5-6 and TRBJ2-1, with 10 positions matching TRBD1. The V and J ends lost 7 bases and 3 bases, in that order; junction bases with no gene match: 7. This CDR3 spans 15 amino acids. Germline V gene lookup returns CDR1 SGHDT and CDR2 YYEEEE. The CDR3 DNA reads TGTGCCAGCGCGGGGGACAGGGGATACTACAATGAGCAGTTCTTC. This codes for CASAGDRGYYNEQFF.

This clone showed up just a few times. The gene calls are TRBV5-5 and TRBJ1-3; D call uncertain. Germline V gene data show CDR1 as SGHKS and CDR2 as YYEKEE (reference sequence). There are 14 residues in the CDR3. The ends were cut back, 2 bases at V and 0 bases at J, with 6 bases in the middle. The CDR3: CASSFRDSGNTIYF. CDR3 DNA: TGTGCCAGCAGCTTCCGGGACTCTGGAAACACCATATATTTT.

This chain uses TRBV27 with TRBJ1-1, with a possible D match to TRBD1 (5 bases). Per the germline V gene, CDR1 is MNHEY and CDR2 is SMNVEV (reference sequence). V dropped 10 bases and J dropped 5 bases, with 20 bases sitting between them. There are 14 residues in the CDR3. The chain's CDR3 is CATLTWGRRTEAFF. For the CDR3, the DNA is TGTGCCACCCTTACGTGGGGGAGGAGAACTGAAGCTTTCTTT.

The chain recombines TRBV7-6 with TRBJ2-7; D is ambiguous. Trimming removed 1 base at V and 4 bases at J, with 23 bases between. CDR1 is SGHVS, CDR2 FNYEAQ, per germline. This CDR3 contains 18 residues. The CDR3 spells CASSLVGSNVGSWYEQYF. CDR3 nucleotides: TGTGCCAGCAGCTTAGTTGGCTCTAACGTCGGGTCTTGGTACGAGCAGTACTTC.

V usage is TRBV10-1 and J usage is TRBJ1-6; 8 nucleotides align to TRBD1. The CDR3 sequence is 14 residues long. The germline CDR1 and CDR2 sequences are WNHNN and SYGVQD (reference sequence). J gave up 10 bases and V 5 bases, and 7 bases lay outside the gene matches. The CDR3 here is CASSYGQGNSPLHF. CDR3 DNA: TGCGCCAGCAGTTATGGACAGGGAAACTCACCCCTCCACTTT.

For the CDR3, the DNA is TGTGCCAGCAGCATGGGGAGGGAGCAGTACTTC. Its translation is CASSMGREQYF. The chain recombines TRBV7-2 with TRBJ2-7; TRBD2 might be the D (6 bases). The ends were cut back, 5 bases at V and 7 bases at J, with 9 bases in the middle. Germline V lookup: CDR1 SGHTA, CDR2 FQGNSA. CDR3 length: 11 residues.

The rearrangement uses TRBV6-5 and TRBJ2-3; 9 nucleotides match TRBD2. This CDR3 spans 15 amino acids. Trimming removed 6 bases from V and 6 bases from J; junction bases left unmatched: 10. Per germline, CDR1 MNHEY and CDR2 SVGAGI. CDR3 sequence: CASSTSGRLGDTQYF. For the CDR3, the DNA is TGTGCCAGCAGCACGAGCGGGAGGTTGGGCGATACGCAGTATTTT.

J is TRBJ2-1 and V is TRBV21-1; the table assigns TRBD2, which was not confirmed against the DNA. TRBV21-1 is given as a pseudogene. This CDR3 is 15 amino acids long. CDR3 DNA: TGTGCCAGCAGCAAACGGAGGGACCAGTACAATGAGCAGTTCTTC. It yields the protein CASSKRRDQYNEQFF.

The J gene is TRBJ1-5, the V gene TRBV2; tentatively, D is TRBD1 (6 bases). CDR3 length: 14 amino acids. V gave up 1 base and J gave up 2 bases, with 6 bases separating them. In germline, CDR1 is SNHLY, CDR2 FYNNEI. CDR3 in DNA: TGTGCCAGCAGTGAAGGACAGGGCAATCAGCCCCAGCATTTT. It translates to CASSEGQGNQPQHF.

J is TRBJ2-3 and V is TRBV29-1; 7 nucleotides line up with TRBD2. The V segment lost 6 bases and the J segment 2 bases; nucleotides outside the gene matches: 5. The CDR3 runs to 13 residues. Germline V gene data show CDR1 as SQVTM and CDR2 as ANQGSEA. The CDR3 coding sequence is TGCAGCGTCCGGGACTACAACACAGATACGCAGTATTTT. Protein sequence: CSVRDYNTDTQYF.

The chain is built from TRBV15 and TRBJ2-7; D is undetermined. Germline values: CDR1 LNHNV, CDR2 YYDKDF (reference sequence). V lost 6 bases and J lost 2, with 14 bases in between. This CDR3 has 14 amino acids. This CDR3 is CATRVGGRPYEQYF. The CDR3 DNA sequence: TGTGCCACCAGGGTCGGCGGAAGACCCTACGAGCAGTACTTC.

The chain couples TRBV18 to TRBJ1-3; tentatively, D is TRBD1 (6 bases). Trimming took 6 bases from V and 1 from J, leaving 13 bases between them. The germline gives CDR1 KGHSH, CDR2 LQKENI. CDR3 length equals 15 residues. CDR3 bases: TGTGCCAGCTCTACAGGGTCCTCTTCTGGAAACACCATATATTTT. Residues: CASSTGSSSGNTIYF.

This clone was found once. The rearrangement uses TRBV30 and TRBJ1-1; D is ambiguous. There are 14 residues in the CDR3. The germline V gene has CDR1 GTSNPN and CDR2 SVGIG (reference sequence). Trimming removed 0 bases at V and 1 base at J, with 9 bases between. As DNA, the CDR3 is TGTGCCTGGAGTGTATTGACGGGGAACACTGAAGCTTTCTTT. It codes for CAWSVLTGNTEAFF.